These T cell receptor beta chains were read from a single sample in a study of vaccination and CD4 T cells after COVID-19. One entry per CDR3 protein results from TCRdb running MiXCR on the PCR reads. The sample has 21,000 or so distinct CDR3 sequences, under 55% seen once. No antigen has been identified for these receptors. The sequenced sample was CD4+ T cells from blood, cultured in vitro. The receptors here all came from a human donor who had recovered from COVID-19. Both conserved end residues are part of each CDR3. A D gene is named only where the DNA matches it firmly. Clone size is not always given. Where it is, it says once, few, many or a class for expanded clones.

V gene: TRBV10-3
J gene: TRBJ2-7
clone size: .
D gene: TRBD1
CDR3 protein: CAIRPDRGDEQYF
CDR3 DNA: TGTGCCATCAGACCCGACAGGGGGGACGAGCAGTACTTC

V gene: TRBV5-4
J gene: TRBJ1-1
clone size: few
D gene: .
CDR3 protein: CASSGGGWNTEAFF
CDR3 DNA: TGTGCCAGCAGTGGGGGGGGCTGGAACACTGAAGCTTTCTTT

V gene: TRBV11-2
J gene: TRBJ2-1
clone size: .
D gene: TRBD2
CDR3 protein: CASVGPSGRFDNEQFF
CDR3 DNA: TGTGCCAGCGTAGGCCCCAGCGGGAGATTCGACAATGAGCAGTTCTTC

V gene: TRBV28
J gene: TRBJ1-2
clone size: .
D gene: TRBD1
CDR3 protein: CASSFGDRGYTF
CDR3 DNA: TGTGCCAGCAGTTTTGGGGACAGGGGCTACACCTTC

V gene: TRBV6-2/TRBV6-3
J gene: TRBJ1-6
clone size: .
D gene: .
CDR3 protein: CASSRTDSSYNSPLHF
CDR3 DNA: TGTGCCAGCAGCAGAACAGACAGCTCCTATAATTCACCCCTCCACTTT

V gene: TRBV15
J gene: TRBJ2-5
clone size: .
D gene: .
CDR3 protein: CATARDTVSETQYF
CDR3 DNA: TGTGCCACCGCCCGAGACACAGTTTCGGAGACCCAGTACTTC

V gene: TRBV9
J gene: TRBJ2-2
clone size: .
D gene: .
CDR3 protein: CASSYQGSTGELFF
CDR3 DNA: TGTGCCAGCAGTTATCAGGGGAGCACCGGGGAGCTGTTTTTT

V gene: TRBV7-9
J gene: TRBJ2-3
clone size: .
D gene: .
CDR3 protein: CASSKDGSTDTQYF
CDR3 DNA: TGTGCCAGCAGCAAGGACGGAAGCACAGATACGCAGTATTTT

V gene: TRBV2
J gene: TRBJ1-2
clone size: .
D gene: .
CDR3 protein: CASTLQGYGYTF
CDR3 DNA: TGTGCCAGCACTTTACAGGGTTATGGCTACACCTTC

V gene: TRBV19
J gene: TRBJ1-1
clone size: few
D gene: .
CDR3 protein: CASCQGRAMNTEAFF
CDR3 DNA: TGTGCCAGTTGTCAGGGACGGGCGATGAACACTGAAGCTTTCTTT

V gene: TRBV6-2/TRBV6-3
J gene: TRBJ2-5
clone size: .
D gene: TRBD2
CDR3 protein: CASSYSGGGSHETQYF
CDR3 DNA: TGTGCCAGCAGTTACTCGGGCGGGGGGTCCCACGAGACCCAGTACTTC

V gene: TRBV19
J gene: TRBJ1-5
clone size: .
D gene: .
CDR3 protein: CASSIDQGLSNQPQHF
CDR3 DNA: TGTGCCAGTAGTATAGATCAAGGGTTGAGCAATCAGCCCCAGCATTTT

V gene: TRBV24-1
J gene: TRBJ2-2
clone size: few
D gene: .
CDR3 protein: CATTSGYTGELFF
CDR3 DNA: TGTGCCACCACGTCGGGCTACACCGGGGAGCTGTTTTTT

V gene: TRBV11-2
J gene: TRBJ1-2
clone size: few
D gene: .
CDR3 protein: CASSLAGSGGYTF
CDR3 DNA: TGTGCCAGCAGCTTAGCCGGGAGTGGTGGCTACACCTTC

V gene: TRBV2
J gene: TRBJ2-2
clone size: .
D gene: TRBD2
CDR3 protein: CASSVAGGPSGELFF
CDR3 DNA: TGTGCCAGCAGTGTAGCGGGAGGGCCTTCCGGGGAGCTGTTTTTT

V gene: TRBV24-1
J gene: TRBJ2-5
clone size: .
D gene: TRBD2
CDR3 protein: CATSDGTRTETQYF
CDR3 DNA: TGTGCCACCAGTGATGGGACTAGGACGGAGACCCAGTACTTC

V gene: TRBV6-1
J gene: TRBJ2-1
clone size: once
D gene: .
CDR3 protein: CASRHTGTERFF
CDR3 DNA: TGTGCCAGCAGACATACAGGTACCGAGCGGTTCTTC

V gene: TRBV19
J gene: TRBJ2-2
clone size: few
D gene: .
CDR3 protein: CASKGGGITTGELFF
CDR3 DNA: TGTGCCAGTAAGGGTGGAGGGATCACAACCGGGGAGCTGTTTTTT

V gene: TRBV24-1
J gene: TRBJ1-5
clone size: .
D gene: .
CDR3 protein: CATQDSPNQPQHF
CDR3 DNA: TGTGCCACCCAGGACAGCCCCAATCAGCCCCAGCATTTT

V gene: TRBV6-1
J gene: TRBJ2-5
clone size: .
D gene: TRBD2
CDR3 protein: CASRPRAGGVEETRYF
CDR3 DNA: TGTGCCAGCAGGCCCCGAGCGGGGGGAGTGGAAGAGACCCGGTACTTC

V gene: TRBV20-1
J gene: TRBJ1-5
clone size: few
D gene: .
CDR3 protein: CSARGVSNQPQHF
CDR3 DNA: TGCAGTGCTAGGGGGGTTTCCAATCAGCCCCAGCATTTT

V gene: TRBV7-3
J gene: TRBJ2-3
clone size: .
D gene: .
CDR3 protein: CASSLRAHSDTQYF
CDR3 DNA: TGTGCCAGCAGCTTAAGGGCCCATTCGGATACGCAGTATTTT

V gene: TRBV7-8
J gene: TRBJ2-3
clone size: .
D gene: .
CDR3 protein: CASSLFAPDTQYF
CDR3 DNA: TGTGCCAGCAGCTTGTTCGCACCAGATACGCAGTATTTT

V gene: TRBV5-8
J gene: TRBJ2-3
clone size: .
D gene: TRBD1
CDR3 protein: CASSLAGRGTDTQYF
CDR3 DNA: TGTGCCAGCAGCTTGGCTGGCAGGGGGACAGATACGCAGTATTTT

V gene: TRBV2
J gene: TRBJ2-2
clone size: .
D gene: .
CDR3 protein: CARGTPRDGELFF
CDR3 DNA: TGTGCCAGGGGGACTCCCCGGGACGGGGAGCTGTTTTTT

V gene: TRBV19
J gene: TRBJ1-1
clone size: .
D gene: .
CDR3 protein: CASSSVPNTEAFF
CDR3 DNA: TGTGCCAGTAGCTCTGTTCCTAACACTGAAGCTTTCTTT

V gene: TRBV7-6
J gene: TRBJ2-2
clone size: .
D gene: .
CDR3 protein: CASSSGTLPELGDTGELFF
CDR3 DNA: TGTGCCAGCAGCTCCGGGACCCTACCTGAGCTCGGGGACACCGGGGAGCTGTTTTTT

V gene: TRBV20-1
J gene: TRBJ1-5
clone size: .
D gene: .
CDR3 protein: CSASKGDQPQHF
CDR3 DNA: TGCAGTGCTAGTAAGGGTGATCAGCCCCAGCATTTT

V gene: TRBV20-1
J gene: TRBJ2-5
clone size: few
D gene: .
CDR3 protein: CSAREPPAVQETQYF
CDR3 DNA: TGCAGTGCTAGAGAACCCCCTGCGGTCCAAGAGACCCAGTACTTC

V gene: TRBV7-9
J gene: TRBJ1-2
clone size: .
D gene: .
CDR3 protein: CASSLAQGGGANYGYTF
CDR3 DNA: TGTGCCAGCAGCTTAGCGCAGGGAGGAGGAGCTAACTATGGCTACACCTTC

V gene: TRBV2
J gene: TRBJ2-2
clone size: .
D gene: .
CDR3 protein: CASSMADTGELFF
CDR3 DNA: TGTGCCAGCAGTATGGCTGACACCGGGGAGCTGTTTTTT

V gene: TRBV21-1
J gene: TRBJ2-3
clone size: .
D gene: .
CDR3 protein: CASKGESTDTQYF
CDR3 DNA: TGTGCCAGCAAGGGGGAGAGCACAGATACGCAGTATTTT

V gene: TRBV5-1
J gene: TRBJ1-1
clone size: .
D gene: .
CDR3 protein: CASSRGPGNTEAFF
CDR3 DNA: TGCGCCAGCAGTCGGGGGCCAGGGAACACTGAAGCTTTCTTT

V gene: TRBV7-6
J gene: TRBJ1-1
clone size: .
D gene: .
CDR3 protein: CASSPTGMNTEAFF
CDR3 DNA: TGTGCCAGCAGCCCGACGGGGATGAACACTGAAGCTTTCTTT

V gene: TRBV19
J gene: TRBJ1-6
clone size: few
D gene: .
CDR3 protein: CASSIAANSGSYNSPLHF
CDR3 DNA: TGTGCCAGTAGTATAGCCGCAAACTCAGGCTCCTATAATTCACCCCTCCACTTT

V gene: TRBV20-1
J gene: TRBJ1-1
clone size: .
D gene: TRBD1
CDR3 protein: CSASKPGGTEAFF
CDR3 DNA: TGCAGTGCTAGCAAACCAGGGGGCACCGAAGCTTTCTTT

V gene: TRBV20-1
J gene: TRBJ2-1
clone size: .
D gene: .
CDR3 protein: CSALAWDNEQFF
CDR3 DNA: TGCAGTGCTTTGGCCTGGGACAATGAGCAGTTCTTC

V gene: TRBV20-1
J gene: TRBJ1-2
clone size: few
D gene: .
CDR3 protein: CSAREDTNYGYTF
CDR3 DNA: TGCAGTGCTAGAGAGGACACTAACTATGGCTACACCTTC

V gene: TRBV10-3
J gene: TRBJ1-5
clone size: few
D gene: TRBD1
CDR3 protein: CAISEDGQGDGPQHF
CDR3 DNA: TGTGCCATCAGTGAGGACGGACAGGGCGATGGCCCCCAGCATTTT

V gene: TRBV6-2/TRBV6-3
J gene: TRBJ1-2
clone size: .
D gene: TRBD1
CDR3 protein: CASSARQGIPNYGYTF
CDR3 DNA: TGTGCCAGCAGTGCAAGACAGGGGATTCCCAACTATGGCTACACCTTC

V gene: TRBV19
J gene: TRBJ1-5
clone size: few
D gene: .
CDR3 protein: CASSILQAYNQPQHF
CDR3 DNA: TGTGCCAGTAGTATACTACAGGCGTATAATCAGCCCCAGCATTTT